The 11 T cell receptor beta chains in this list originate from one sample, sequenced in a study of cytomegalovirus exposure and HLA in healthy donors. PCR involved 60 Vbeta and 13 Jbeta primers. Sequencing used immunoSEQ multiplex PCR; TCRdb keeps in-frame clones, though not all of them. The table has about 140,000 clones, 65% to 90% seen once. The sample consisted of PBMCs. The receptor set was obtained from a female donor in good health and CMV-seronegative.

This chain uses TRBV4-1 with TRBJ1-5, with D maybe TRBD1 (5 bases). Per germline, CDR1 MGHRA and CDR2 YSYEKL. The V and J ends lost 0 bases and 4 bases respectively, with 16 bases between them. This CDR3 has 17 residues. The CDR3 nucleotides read TGCGCCAGCAGCCAAGACCCGGGGACGGGACTAAATCAGCCCCAGCATTTT. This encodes CASSQDPGTGLNQPQHF.

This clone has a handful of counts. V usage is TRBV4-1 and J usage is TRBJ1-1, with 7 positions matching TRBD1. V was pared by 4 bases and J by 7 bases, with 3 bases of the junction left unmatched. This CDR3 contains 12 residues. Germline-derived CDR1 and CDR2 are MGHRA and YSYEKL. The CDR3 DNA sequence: TGCGCCAGCAGCCCAGGGACAGTTGAAGCTTTCTTT. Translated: CASSPGTVEAFF.

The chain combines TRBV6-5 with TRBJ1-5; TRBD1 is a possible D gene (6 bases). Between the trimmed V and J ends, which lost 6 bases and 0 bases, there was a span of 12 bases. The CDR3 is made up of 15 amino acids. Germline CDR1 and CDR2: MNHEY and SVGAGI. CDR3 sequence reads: CASRNGQTSNQPQHF. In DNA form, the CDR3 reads TGTGCCAGCAGGAACGGACAGACTAGCAATCAGCCCCAGCATTTT.

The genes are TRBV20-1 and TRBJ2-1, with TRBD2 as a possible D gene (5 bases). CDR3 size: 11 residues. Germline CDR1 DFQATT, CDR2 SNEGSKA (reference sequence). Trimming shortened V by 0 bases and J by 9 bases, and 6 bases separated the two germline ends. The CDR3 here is CSARDGSEQFF. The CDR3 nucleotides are TGCAGTGCTAGAGATGGGAGTGAGCAGTTCTTC.

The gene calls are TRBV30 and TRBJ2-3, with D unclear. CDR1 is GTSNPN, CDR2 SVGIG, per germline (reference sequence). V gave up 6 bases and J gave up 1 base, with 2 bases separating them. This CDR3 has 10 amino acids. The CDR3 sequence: CACCTDTQYF. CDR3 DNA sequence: TGTGCCTGCTGCACAGATACGCAGTATTTT.

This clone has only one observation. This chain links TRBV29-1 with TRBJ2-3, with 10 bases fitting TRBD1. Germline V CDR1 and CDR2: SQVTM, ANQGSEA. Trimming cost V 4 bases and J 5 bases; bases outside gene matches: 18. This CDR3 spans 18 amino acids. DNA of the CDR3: TGCAGCGTTGGAGTCGGAAGACAGGGGGCCATATTTAGAGATACGCAGTATTTT. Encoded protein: CSVGVGRQGAIFRDTQYF.

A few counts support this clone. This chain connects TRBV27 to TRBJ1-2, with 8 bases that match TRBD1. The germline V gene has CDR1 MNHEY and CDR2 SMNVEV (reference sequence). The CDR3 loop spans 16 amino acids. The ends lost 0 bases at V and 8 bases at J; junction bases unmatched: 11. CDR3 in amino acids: CASSLSIGQGIRGYTF. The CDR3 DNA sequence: TGTGCCAGCAGTTTATCTATCGGACAGGGAATCCGCGGCTACACCTTC.

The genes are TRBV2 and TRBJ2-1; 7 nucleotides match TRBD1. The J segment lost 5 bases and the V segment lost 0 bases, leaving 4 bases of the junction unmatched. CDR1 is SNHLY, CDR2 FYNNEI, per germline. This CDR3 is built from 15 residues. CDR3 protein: CASSEASGQNNEQFF. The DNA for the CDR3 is TGTGCCAGCAGTGAAGCGTCGGGACAGAACAATGAGCAGTTCTTC.

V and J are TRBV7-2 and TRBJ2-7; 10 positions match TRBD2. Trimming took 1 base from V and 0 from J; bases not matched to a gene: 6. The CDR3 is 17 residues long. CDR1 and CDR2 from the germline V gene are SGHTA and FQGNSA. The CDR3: CASSLGTSGLSSYEQYF. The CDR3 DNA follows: TGTGCCAGCAGCTTAGGGACTAGCGGACTAAGCTCCTACGAGCAGTACTTC.

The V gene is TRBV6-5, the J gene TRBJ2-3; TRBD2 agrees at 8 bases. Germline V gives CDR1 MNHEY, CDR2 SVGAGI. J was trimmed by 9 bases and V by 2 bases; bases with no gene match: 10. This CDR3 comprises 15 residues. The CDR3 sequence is CASSYLSAGGDTQYF. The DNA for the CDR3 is TGTGCCAGCAGTTACCTCTCGGCGGGGGGCGACACGCAGTATTTT.

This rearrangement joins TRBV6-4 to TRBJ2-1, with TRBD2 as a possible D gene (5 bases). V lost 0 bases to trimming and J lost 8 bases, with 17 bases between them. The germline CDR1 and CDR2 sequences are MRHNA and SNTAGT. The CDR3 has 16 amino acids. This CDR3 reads CASSDSDLGSFDEQFF. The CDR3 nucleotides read TGTGCCAGCAGTGACTCGGATTTAGGGAGTTTCGATGAGCAGTTCTTC.